Each of the 18 T cell receptor beta chains below was sequenced from the same sample in a study of OX40 agonist ivuxolimab in advanced cancers. Using immunoSEQ multiplex PCR, the repertoire was profiled, and TCRdb retains in-frame clones only, with some absent. The sample has 70,000 or so clones; 85% are singletons. Material: CD4+ or CD8+ T cells sorted from blood, obtained in a trial of the OX40 agonist ivuxolimab. These receptors came from an adult with an advanced solid tumor such as melanoma, head and neck, liver or kidney cancer.

The chain couples TRBV4-3 to TRBJ1-1; 7 nucleotides match TRBD1. The CDR3 length is 15 residues. The germline gives CDR1 LGHNA, CDR2 YSLEER. Germline trimming cut 1 base from V and 7 bases from J; bases unmatched to any gene: 9. The CDR3 DNA reads as TGCGCCAGCAGCCAAGCCCGAATTCGACAGGGTGAAGCTTTCTTT. This translates into CASSQARIRQGEAFF.

V and J are TRBV7-2 and TRBJ2-3; D possibly uses TRBD1 or TRBD2 (5 bases each). Trimming shortened V by 0 bases and J by 2 bases, and 12 bases separated the two germline ends. Germline lookup yields CDR1 SGHTA and CDR2 FQGNSA. The CDR3 has 16 residues. This chain's CDR3 is CASSLAGPGFTDTQYF. In nucleotides, the CDR3 is TGTGCCAGCAGCTTAGCGGGACCGGGGTTCACAGATACGCAGTATTTT. Together with reference TRBV7-2 and TRBJ2-3, the CDR3 gives the full variable domain: GAGVSQSPSNKVTEKGKDVELRCDPISGHTALYWYRQSLGQGLEFLIYFQGNSAPDKSGLPSDRFSAERTGGSVSTLTIQRTQQEDSAVYLCASSLAGPGFTDTQYFGPGTRLTVL.

This chain joins TRBV10-2 and TRBJ1-5; D uncertain. V lost 10 bases to trimming and J lost 1 base, with 20 bases between them. Germline V gene sequence: CDR1 WSHSY, CDR2 SAAADI. The CDR3 has 16 amino acids. DNA for the CDR3: TGCGCCACGAGGTCGGGGAATCGCGGGAGCAATCAGCCCCAGCATTTT. Its protein product is CATRSGNRGSNQPQHF.

The V and J genes are TRBV11-2 and TRBJ2-1, with D possibly TRBD1 on 8 matching bases. Germline lookup yields CDR1 SGHAT and CDR2 FQNNGV. V was shortened by 6 bases and J by 2 bases, with 17 bases between the two germline ends. The CDR3 has 16 residues. The CDR3 DNA is TGTGCCAGCAGACCCCGGACAGGGACTACCTACAATGAGCAGTTCTTC. Protein sequence: CASRPRTGTTYNEQFF.

The chain links TRBV18 to TRBJ2-2; possible D gene TRBD2, 5 bases. The CDR3 spans 15 residues. The V end was cut by 3 bases, the J end by 4 bases, with 12 bases between. Germline V lookup: CDR1 KGHSH, CDR2 LQKENI. The chain's CDR3 is CASSPASRGTGELFF. The CDR3 coding sequence is TGTGCCAGCTCACCCGCGAGTCGGGGCACCGGGGAGCTGTTTTTT.

The genes are TRBV18 and TRBJ1-2; D gene ambiguous. Per the germline V gene, CDR1 is KGHSH and CDR2 is LQKENI. This CDR3 region has 13 residues. V dropped 1 base and J dropped 5 bases, with 8 bases sitting between them. The chain's CDR3 is CASSPQDAYGYTF. CDR3 sequence (DNA): TGTGCCAGCTCACCACAGGACGCGTATGGCTACACCTTC.

The chain employs TRBV10-3 and TRBJ1-2, with a tentative D call TRBD1 (6 bases). CDR3 size: 14 residues. V lost 1 base and J 6 bases, leaving 12 bases between the germline ends. In germline, CDR1 is ENHRY, CDR2 SYGVKD. The CDR3 spells CAISELRQGNGYTF. The CDR3 coding sequence is TGTGCCATCAGTGAGTTGCGGCAGGGGAATGGCTACACCTTC.

The CDR3 DNA follows: TGTGCCAGCAGTCCAAAGGTGGATACGCAGTATTTT. Its protein is CASSPKVDTQYF. The V gene is TRBV6-1, the J gene TRBJ2-3; no definite D call. The ends were cut back, 5 bases at V and 6 bases at J, with 9 bases in the middle. Germline CDR1 and CDR2: MNHNS and SASEGT. CDR3 length: 12 residues.

V usage is TRBV2 and J usage is TRBJ1-2; D might be TRBD1 (5 bases). The V gene lost 5 bases and the J gene lost 2 bases, with 21 bases spanning the gap. Germline V CDR1 and CDR2: SNHLY, FYNNEI. The CDR3 is 17 amino acids. DNA for the CDR3: TGTGCCAGCAGTTTCCGGGGCCAAGGCCTTATCAACTATGGCTACACCTTC. Translation: CASSFRGQGLINYGYTF.

CDR3 nucleotide sequence: TGTGCCAGGGGACACCAAGACACCGGGGAGCTGTTTTTT. Translated, it gives CARGHQDTGELFF. The chain uses TRBV30 and TRBJ2-2; D is perhaps TRBD1 (6 bases). Germline V CDR1 and CDR2: GTSNPN, SVGIG (reference sequence). Trimming left V 8 bases short and J 3 bases short, with 13 bases between. The CDR3 sequence is 13 residues long.

This sequence joins TRBV5-5 and TRBJ1-1; no clear D gene. This CDR3 is built from 15 residues. Trimming took 4 bases from V and 3 from J, leaving 16 bases between them. Germline V gives CDR1 SGHKS, CDR2 YYEKEE (reference sequence). CDR3 residues: CASSPNRRTYTEAFF. Written as DNA, the CDR3 is TGTGCCAGCAGCCCGAACCGACGGACTTACACTGAAGCTTTCTTT.

The V gene is TRBV7-9, the J gene TRBJ2-2; D unresolved. Germline-derived CDR1 and CDR2 are SEHNR and FQNEAQ (reference sequence). V lost 5 bases, J lost 2 bases, and 9 bases lay in between. CDR3 length: 14 residues. The CDR3 DNA reads TGTGCCAGCAGCCGCCAACTCAACACCGGGGAGCTGTTTTTT. It specifies CASSRQLNTGELFF.

The chain recombines TRBV4-1 with TRBJ2-3; 11 nucleotides agree with TRBD2. V was pared by 1 base and J by 6 bases, with 6 bases of the junction left unmatched. The CDR3 has 16 residues. Germline CDR1 MGHRA, CDR2 YSYEKL. CDR3 in amino acids: CASSQVGLAGMDTQYF. CDR3 nucleotide sequence: TGCGCCAGCAGCCAAGTTGGACTAGCGGGTATGGATACGCAGTATTTT.

This sequence joins TRBV11-2 and TRBJ2-3, with D tentatively TRBD1 (7 bases). V was clipped by 1 base and J by 9 bases, with 17 bases between them. The CDR3 has 15 amino acids. Germline lookup yields CDR1 SGHAT and CDR2 FQNNGV. The CDR3 spells CASSLGYRGRGTQYF. The CDR3 coding sequence is TGTGCCAGCAGCTTAGGTTACAGGGGCCGGGGGACGCAGTATTTT.

This chain links TRBV28 with TRBJ2-7, with TRBD1 as a possible D gene (6 bases). V lost 6 bases and J lost 0, with 9 bases in between. The CDR3 is 13 amino acids. Per the germline V gene, CDR1 is MDHEN and CDR2 is SYDVKM. CDR3 coding DNA: TGTGCCAGCAGGTCAGGGGTCTCCTACGAGCAGTACTTC. Translation gives CASRSGVSYEQYF. Filled out from reference TRBV28 and TRBJ2-7, the complete variable domain reads DVKVTQSSRYLVKRTGEKVFLECVQDMDHENMFWYRQDPGLGLRLIYFSYDVKMKEKGDIPEGYSVSREKKERFSLILESASTNQTSMYLCASRSGVSYEQYFGPGTRLTVT.

This clone was recorded once. The chain couples TRBV20-1 to TRBJ2-1; 7 bases match TRBD2. This CDR3 is built from 11 residues. The ends lost 7 bases at V and 16 bases at J; junction bases unmatched: 13. Germline V gives CDR1 DFQATT, CDR2 SNEGSKA (reference sequence). The CDR3 sequence is CSESWRGSVFF. The CDR3 nucleotides read TGCAGTGAAAGCTGGCGGGGGAGTGTATTCTTC.

This rearrangement joins TRBV4-3 to TRBJ2-7; 10 nucleotides match TRBD2. CDR1 LGHNA and CDR2 YSLEER come from the germline V gene. Germline trimming cut 0 bases from V and 2 bases from J; bases unmatched to any gene: 1. This CDR3 region has 15 residues. For the CDR3, the DNA is TGCGCCAGCAGCCAAGAAACTAGCGGGACCTACGAGCAGTACTTC. It specifies CASSQETSGTYEQYF.

This clone came up once. This rearrangement joins TRBV6-5 to TRBJ2-7; D possibly matches TRBD1 or TRBD2 (5 bases each). This CDR3 spans 15 amino acids. Germline lookup yields CDR1 MNHEY and CDR2 SVGAGI. Deletions cut 2 bases from V and 5 bases from J, with 16 bases between. CDR3 in DNA: TGTGCCAGCAGTTACAGGGGACCCGGGTTCGACGAGCAGTACTTC. Translating it yields CASSYRGPGFDEQYF.